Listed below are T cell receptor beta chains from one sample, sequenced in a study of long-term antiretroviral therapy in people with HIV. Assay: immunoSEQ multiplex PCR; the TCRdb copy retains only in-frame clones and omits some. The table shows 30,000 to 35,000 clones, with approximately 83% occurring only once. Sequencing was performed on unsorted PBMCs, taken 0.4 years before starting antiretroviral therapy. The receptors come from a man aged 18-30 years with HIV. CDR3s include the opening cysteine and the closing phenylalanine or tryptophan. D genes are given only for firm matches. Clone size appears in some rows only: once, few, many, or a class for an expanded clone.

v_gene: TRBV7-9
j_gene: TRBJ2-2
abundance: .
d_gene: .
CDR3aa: CASSLGGARSGELFF
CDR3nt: TGTGCCAGCAGCTTAGGTGGGGCCCGGTCAGGGGAGCTGTTTTTT

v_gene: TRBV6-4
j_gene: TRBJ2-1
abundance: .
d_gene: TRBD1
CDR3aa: CASSAGTGYNEQFF
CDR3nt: TGTGCCAGCAGTGCCGGGACAGGCTACAATGAGCAGTTCTTC

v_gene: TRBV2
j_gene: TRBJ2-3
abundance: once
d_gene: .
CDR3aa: CASSVDLLSTDTQYF
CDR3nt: TGTGCCAGCAGCGTCGATCTTCTGAGTACAGATACGCAGTATTTT

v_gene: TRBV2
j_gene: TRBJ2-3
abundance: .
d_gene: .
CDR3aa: CASSPRDGYTDTQYF
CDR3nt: TGTGCCAGCAGCCCCCGGGACGGCTACACAGATACGCAGTATTTT

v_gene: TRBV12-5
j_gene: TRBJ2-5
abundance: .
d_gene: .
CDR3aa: CASGPLQETQYF
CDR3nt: TGTGCTAGTGGTCCTCTTCAGGAGACCCAGTACTTC

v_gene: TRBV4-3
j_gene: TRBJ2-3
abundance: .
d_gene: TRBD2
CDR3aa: CASSQATIGLAGSDTQYF
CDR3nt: TGCGCCAGCAGCCAAGCAACAATAGGACTAGCGGGATCAGATACGCAGTATTTT

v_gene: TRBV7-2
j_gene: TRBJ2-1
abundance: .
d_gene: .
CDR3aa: CASSLGPSVYNEQFF
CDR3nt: TGTGCCAGCAGCTTAGGTCCTAGCGTCTACAATGAGCAGTTCTTC

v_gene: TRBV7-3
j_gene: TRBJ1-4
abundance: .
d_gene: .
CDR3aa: CASSLSGFATNEKLFF
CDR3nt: TGTGCCAGCAGCTTATCAGGGTTTGCAACTAATGAAAAACTGTTTTTT

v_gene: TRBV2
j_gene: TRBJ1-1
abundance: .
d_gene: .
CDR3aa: CASSARPTVMNTEAFF
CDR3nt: TGTGCCAGCAGTGCTCGGCCGACCGTTATGAACACTGAAGCTTTCTTT

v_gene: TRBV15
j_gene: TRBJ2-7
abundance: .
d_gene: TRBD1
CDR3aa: CATSRDRGHEQYF
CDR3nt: TGTGCCACCAGCAGAGACAGGGGGCACGAGCAGTACTTC

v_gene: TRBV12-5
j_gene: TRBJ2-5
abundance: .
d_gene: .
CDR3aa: CASGLVQYDGGEETQYF
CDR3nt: TGTGCTAGTGGTTTGGTACAGTACGACGGAGGGGAAGAGACCCAGTACTTC

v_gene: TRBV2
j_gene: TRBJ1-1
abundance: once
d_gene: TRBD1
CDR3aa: CASSTGEGTEAFF
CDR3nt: TGTGCCAGCAGTACAGGGGAGGGGACTGAAGCTTTCTTT

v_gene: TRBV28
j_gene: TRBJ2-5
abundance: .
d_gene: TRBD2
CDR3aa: CASSLTSGRRWRETQYF
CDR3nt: TGTGCCAGCAGTCTGACTAGCGGGAGAAGGTGGAGAGAGACCCAGTACTTC

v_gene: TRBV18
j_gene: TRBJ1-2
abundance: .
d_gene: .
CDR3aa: CASSPYGDYGYTF
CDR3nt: TGTGCCAGCTCACCATACGGAGACTATGGCTACACCTTC

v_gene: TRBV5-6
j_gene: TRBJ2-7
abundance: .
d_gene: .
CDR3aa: CASSLRQVQYSYEQYF
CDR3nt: TGTGCCAGCAGCTTAAGACAGGTGCAATACTCCTACGAGCAGTACTTC

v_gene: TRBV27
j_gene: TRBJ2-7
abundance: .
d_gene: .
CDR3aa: CASSFDRNLPEQYF
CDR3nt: TGTGCCAGCAGTTTTGACAGGAACCTACCCGAGCAGTACTTC

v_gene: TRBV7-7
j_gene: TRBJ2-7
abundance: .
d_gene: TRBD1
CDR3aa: CASSRGQGPYEQYF
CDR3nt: TGTGCTAGCAGCCGAGGACAGGGACCCTACGAGCAGTACTTC

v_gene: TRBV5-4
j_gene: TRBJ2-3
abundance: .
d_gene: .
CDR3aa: CASSLYYTDTQYF
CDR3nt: TGTGCCAGCAGCCTATATTACACAGATACGCAGTATTTT

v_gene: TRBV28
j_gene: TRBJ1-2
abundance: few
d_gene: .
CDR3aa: CASRNPGEGKSYTF
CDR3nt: TGTGCCAGCAGGAATCCGGGGGAAGGAAAGAGCTACACCTTC

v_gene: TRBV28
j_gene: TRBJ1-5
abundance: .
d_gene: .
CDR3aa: CASGGQSPAGQPQHF
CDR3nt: TGTGCCAGCGGAGGACAGTCACCGGCGGGTCAGCCCCAGCATTTT

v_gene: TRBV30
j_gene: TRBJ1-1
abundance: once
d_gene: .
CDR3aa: CAWSVAAGNTEAFF
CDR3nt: TGTGCCTGGAGTGTAGCAGCGGGTAACACTGAAGCTTTCTTT

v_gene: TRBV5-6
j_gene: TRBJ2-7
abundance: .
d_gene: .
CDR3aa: CASSFGTTYEQYF
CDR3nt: TGTGCCAGCAGCTTCGGGACAACCTACGAGCAGTACTTC

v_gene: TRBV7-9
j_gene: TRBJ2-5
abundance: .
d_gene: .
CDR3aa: CASSSLKKEETQYF
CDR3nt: TGTGCCAGCAGCTCCCTTAAAAAAGAAGAGACCCAGTACTTC

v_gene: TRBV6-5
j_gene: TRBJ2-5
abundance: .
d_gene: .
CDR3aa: CASSYSGQGEETQYF
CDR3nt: TGTGCCAGCAGTTACTCTGGGCAGGGTGAAGAGACCCAGTACTTC

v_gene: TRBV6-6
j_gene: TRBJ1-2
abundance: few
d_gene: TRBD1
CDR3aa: CASSYEGAENGYTF
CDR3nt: TGTGCCAGCAGTTACGAGGGGGCGGAGAATGGCTACACCTTC

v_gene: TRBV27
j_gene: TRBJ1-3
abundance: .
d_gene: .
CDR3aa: CASRRGISGNTIYF
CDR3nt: TGTGCCAGCAGGAGGGGCATCTCTGGAAACACCATATATTTT

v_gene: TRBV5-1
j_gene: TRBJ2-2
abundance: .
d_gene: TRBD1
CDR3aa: CASSLWTGTGELFF
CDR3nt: TGCGCCAGCAGCTTGTGGACAGGTACCGGGGAGCTGTTTTTT

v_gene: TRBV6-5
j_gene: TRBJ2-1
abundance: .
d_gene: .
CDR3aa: CASSYRGRTVDEQFF
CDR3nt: TGTGCCAGCAGTTACCGCGGGCGGACTGTCGATGAGCAGTTCTTC

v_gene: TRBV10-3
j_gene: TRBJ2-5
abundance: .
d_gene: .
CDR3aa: CAIKREAQETQYF
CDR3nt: TGTGCCATCAAGAGGGAGGCCCAAGAGACCCAGTACTTC

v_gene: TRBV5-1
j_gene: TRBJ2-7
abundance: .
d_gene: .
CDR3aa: CASRFADSYEQYF
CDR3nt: TGCGCCAGCAGGTTTGCGGACTCCTACGAGCAGTACTTC

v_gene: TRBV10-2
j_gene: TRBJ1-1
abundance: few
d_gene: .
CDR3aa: CASRITWTEAFF
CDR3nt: TGCGCCAGCAGAATCACATGGACTGAAGCTTTCTTT

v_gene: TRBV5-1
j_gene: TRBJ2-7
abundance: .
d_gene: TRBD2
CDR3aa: CASSLTSGSNEQYF
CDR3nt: TGCGCCAGCAGCTTGACTAGCGGGAGCAACGAGCAGTACTTC

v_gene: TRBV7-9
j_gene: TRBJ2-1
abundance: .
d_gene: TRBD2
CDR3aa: CASSSLELAGKGNEQFF
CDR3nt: TGTGCCAGCAGCTCCCTTGAACTAGCGGGTAAGGGGAATGAGCAGTTCTTC

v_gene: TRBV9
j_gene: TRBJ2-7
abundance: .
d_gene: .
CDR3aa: CASAEGGGGPGREQYF
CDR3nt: TGTGCCAGCGCGGAGGGTGGGGGCGGACCTGGGCGGGAGCAGTACTTC

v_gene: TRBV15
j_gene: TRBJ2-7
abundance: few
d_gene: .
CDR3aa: CATSARWEDEQYF
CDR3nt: TGTGCCACCAGCGCCCGTTGGGAGGACGAGCAGTACTTC

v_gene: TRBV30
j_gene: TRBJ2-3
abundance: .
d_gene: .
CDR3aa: CAWKPQPRDTQYF
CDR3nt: TGTGCCTGGAAGCCGCAGCCGCGGGATACGCAGTATTTT

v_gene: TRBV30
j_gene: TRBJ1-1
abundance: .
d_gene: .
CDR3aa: CASWEWGTEAFF
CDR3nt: TGTGCCTCTTGGGAGTGGGGCACTGAAGCTTTCTTT

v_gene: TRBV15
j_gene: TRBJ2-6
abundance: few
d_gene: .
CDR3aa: CATSRDPLSGANVLTF
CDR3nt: TGTGCCACCAGCAGAGATCCGCTCTCTGGGGCCAACGTCCTGACTTTC

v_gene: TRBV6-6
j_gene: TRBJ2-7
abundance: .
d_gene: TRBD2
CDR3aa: CASSGLAGAYEQYF
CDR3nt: TGTGCCAGCAGTGGACTAGCGGGTGCCTACGAGCAGTACTTC

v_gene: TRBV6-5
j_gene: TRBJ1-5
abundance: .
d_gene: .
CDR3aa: CASSYSSGQPQHF
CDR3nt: TGTGCCAGCAGTTACTCGTCAGGGCAGCCCCAGCATTTT

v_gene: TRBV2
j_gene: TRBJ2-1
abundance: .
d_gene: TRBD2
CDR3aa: CASSATSGGATNEQFF
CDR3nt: TGTGCCAGCAGTGCGACTAGCGGGGGGGCGACCAATGAGCAGTTCTTC

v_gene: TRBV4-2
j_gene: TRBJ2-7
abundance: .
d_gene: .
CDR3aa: CASSLGTPRHEQYF
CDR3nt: TGTGCCAGCAGCTTGGGGACCCCAAGGCACGAGCAGTACTTC

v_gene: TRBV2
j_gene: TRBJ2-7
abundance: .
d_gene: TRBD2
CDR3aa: CASTSAGSPEQYF
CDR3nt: TGTGCCAGCACGTCAGCGGGATCACCAGAGCAGTACTTC

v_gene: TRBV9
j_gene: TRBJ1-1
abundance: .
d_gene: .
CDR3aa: CASSIGTHYEAFF
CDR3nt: TGTGCCAGCAGCATCGGGACACACTACGAAGCTTTCTTT

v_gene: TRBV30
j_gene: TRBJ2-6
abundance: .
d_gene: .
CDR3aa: CAWITGANVLTF
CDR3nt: TGTGCCTGGATTACTGGGGCCAACGTCCTGACTTTC

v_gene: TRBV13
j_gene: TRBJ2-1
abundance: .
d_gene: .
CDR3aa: CASSLENEQFF
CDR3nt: TGTGCCAGCAGCCTAGAAAATGAGCAGTTCTTC